Listed below are T cell receptor beta chains from one sample, sequenced in a study of molecular identifiers for immune sequencing clone quantification. TCRdb re-called the PCR reads through MiXCR, storing one row per CDR3 protein. The top ten hold roughly 1% of the sample, which has about 23,000 distinct CDR3 sequences, under 20% seen once. Sequenced material: naive CD8+ T cells from blood, with Jurkat cell RNA spiked in. The receptor set was obtained from a human donor in good health. Some libraries in this study had Jurkat cell RNA spiked in. The CDR3 runs from the conserved cysteine through the conserved F or W. Size is omitted from some rows. Given values are once, few, many or a class for expanded clones.

v_gene	abundance	j_gene	CDR3aa
TRBV5-1	many	TRBJ2-7	CASSLGQGDDEQYF
TRBV29-1	many	TRBJ2-7	CSVEEDKTSSYEQYF
TRBV12-3/TRBV12-4	many	TRBJ2-3	CASGRTGSVTDTQYF
TRBV7-9	many	TRBJ1-5	CASSYQGPHQPQHF
TRBV20-1	medium-sized	TRBJ2-7	CSARDFRGTWEDEQYF
TRBV29-1	medium-sized	TRBJ1-1	CSVKGQGNTEAFF
TRBV20-1	many	TRBJ2-7	CSARDQQRSYEQYF
TRBV14	many	TRBJ2-1	CASSHRASPGPSSYNEQFF
TRBV19	NA	TRBJ1-3	CASSINGGSTGNTIYF
TRBV27	many	TRBJ2-5	CASSFSGLAAHQETQYF
TRBV19	many	TRBJ1-5	CASTQGLGLRNQPQHF
TRBV7-9	many	TRBJ2-7	CASSLGNRGGEQYF
TRBV7-9	NA	TRBJ2-5	CASSFPGVGETQYF
TRBV6-5	many	TRBJ2-7	CASSYSTGGEQYF
TRBV29-1	many	TRBJ2-3	CSVEDQGRGDTQYF
TRBV10-3	many	TRBJ2-1	CAISESGTSSHNEQFF
TRBV20-1	many	TRBJ2-3	CSARWALAGGPEMVDTQYF
TRBV19	many	TRBJ2-3	CASSIEKFADTQYF
TRBV28	many	TRBJ2-7	CASSLGQTYEQYF
TRBV7-9	many	TRBJ2-5	CASSFLETQYF
TRBV20-1	NA	TRBJ2-1	CSARDFGLDSPGSSYNEQSF
TRBV6-2/TRBV6-3	many	TRBJ2-3	CASSNPTSGVPLGSDTQYF
TRBV20-1	few	TRBJ2-7	CSAADRDRATYEQYF
TRBV4-1	many	TRBJ2-7	CASSQVPGGNYEQYF
TRBV27	many	TRBJ2-7	CASSTDGGYEQYF
TRBV12-3/TRBV12-4	NA	TRBJ2-5	CASSRTTASSETQYF
TRBV6-5	many	TRBJ2-3	CASSPGLAGGTSTDTQYF
TRBV4-3	many	TRBJ2-3	CASSQDVAGTSGDTQYF
TRBV6-2/TRBV6-3	many	TRBJ2-3	CASRVAGAGDTQYF
TRBV28	many	TRBJ2-7	CASSETGTASYEQYF
TRBV7-2	many	TRBJ2-3	CASSPVVAGDTQYF
TRBV29-1	once	TRBJ2-2	CSVVPSGTRQTGELFF
TRBV6-2/TRBV6-3	NA	TRBJ2-2	CASSPGLTGELFF
TRBV10-3	many	TRBJ2-4	CAISPGTSGGVAKNIQYF
TRBV12-3/TRBV12-4	many	TRBJ2-5	CASSLWGEETQYF
TRBV5-4	many	TRBJ1-1	CASSLGQGAVERTEAFF
TRBV12-3/TRBV12-4	many	TRBJ1-1	CASSLPDRLPDTEAFF
TRBV20-1	medium-sized	TRBJ2-1	CSARDRDEQFF
TRBV5-8	many	TRBJ1-1	CASSPGGGEAFF
TRBV4-3	many	TRBJ2-2	CASSQKTRSTGELFF
TRBV7-3	NA	TRBJ1-1	CASSLKAGGQGTEAFF
TRBV2	many	TRBJ2-7	CASSEGAAGTSYEQYF
TRBV9	many	TRBJ1-5	CASSVGPANQPQHF
TRBV6-6	medium-sized	TRBJ2-3	CASSYLITGGTDTQYF
TRBV14	many	TRBJ2-1	CASSQDWRQDEQFF
TRBV7-3	many	TRBJ2-5	CASSSGLAGVETQYF
TRBV7-9	many	TRBJ2-7	CASSSGGSYEQYF
TRBV20-1	many	TRBJ2-7	CSARSGTRGGYEQYF
TRBV7-9	many	TRBJ2-7	CASSLGTGRDEQYF
TRBV27	NA	TRBJ2-3	CASSKGTDTDTQYF
TRBV28	many	TRBJ2-7	CASSPRLAGGRYEQYF
TRBV6-2/TRBV6-3	many	TRBJ2-3	CASSARTSGTDTQYF
TRBV14	many	TRBJ1-1	CASSQDRTGIWEAFF
TRBV12-3/TRBV12-4	few	TRBJ1-5	CASSLGRYYSNQPQHF
TRBV12-3/TRBV12-4	NA	TRBJ1-1	CASSPSAERINTEAFF
TRBV4-1	many	TRBJ2-7	CASSQWAGASYEQYF
TRBV27	many	TRBJ2-7	CASSSGLVYEQYF
TRBV11-1	few	TRBJ2-7	CASSPGTRSYEQYF
TRBV23-1	many	TRBJ2-5	CASTGTDRDQETQYF
TRBV7-9	many	TRBJ2-1	CASSPTSSPPGDEQFF